These 10 T cell receptor beta chains were sequenced from one sample in a study of shared clonotypes between healthy human individuals (dated by TCRdb to 2019 to 2021). The library was prepared using the immunoSEQ multiplex PCR assay. The clones in this table, taken by TCRdb from immuneACCESS, are in-frame only. Not every clone is retained; where verified, under half of the shortfall comes from an unresolved V gene, and the cause of the rest is unknown. This sample has roughly 1,000,000 clones in its table, and approximately 80% of those were observed once. Of the sample, more than 0.5% is held by the ten largest clones. Sequencing input: memory CD4+ T cells from PBMCs. The label giving this sample's cell subset or site can be read as: CD45RA-negative fraction. The receptors derive from a man younger than 35 in good health. Some clones in this sample may be carry-over from other donors' samples.

A word on this clone: A read error may be the cause here, since a much bigger clone is one base away. The chain has TRBV5-8 and TRBJ2-3; 9 bases are a match to TRBD2. The CDR3 runs 16 residues. V shed 0 bases, J shed 0 bases, and the junction held 2 bases outside the gene matches. Looked up from germline, CDR1 is SGHTS and CDR2 is YDEGEE. The CDR3 region is CASSLGLAVSTDTQYF. The CDR3 region has the DNA TGTGCCAGCAGCTTGGGACTAGCGGTCAGCACAGATACGCAGTATTTT.

The J gene is TRBJ1-2, the V gene TRBV7-8, with a possible D match to TRBD1 (6 bases). V was pared by 1 base and J by 8 bases, with 17 bases between. This CDR3 is 15 amino acids long. Germline values: CDR1 SGHVS, CDR2 FQNEAQ. The CDR3: CASSLEPGGRGGYTF. CDR3 DNA sequence: TGTGCCAGCAGCTTAGAGCCGGGGGGCCGAGGAGGCTACACCTTC. Based on the CDR3 plus reference TRBV7-8 and TRBJ1-2, the full variable domain is GAGVSQSPRYKVAKRGQDVALRCDPISGHVSLFWYQQALGQGPEFLTYFQNEAQLDKSGLPSDRFFAERPEGSVSTLKIQRTQQEDSAVYLCASSLEPGGRGGYTFGSGTRLTVV.

This clone was picked up many times. V is TRBV30 and J is TRBJ2-2; D is undetermined. Germline V gene lookup returns CDR1 GTSNPN and CDR2 SVGIG (reference sequence). The V end lost 2 bases, the J end lost 0 bases, and 10 bases lay between the germline ends. This CDR3 contains 15 residues. In DNA form, the CDR3 reads TGTGCCTGGAGTCAAGCGCCAGCGAACACCGGGGAGCTGTTTTTT. It translates to CAWSQAPANTGELFF.

The chain is built from TRBV5-1 and TRBJ1-4; D possibly corresponds to TRBD1 (5 bases). Trimming left V 7 bases short and J 2 bases short, with 12 bases between. CDR1 and CDR2 (germline): SGHRS, YFSETQ. The length of the CDR3 is 14 residues. CDR3 DNA: TGCGCCAGCCGGGGACGGATCACTAATGAAAAACTGTTTTTT. This codes for CASRGRITNEKLFF.

The gene calls are TRBV25-1 and TRBJ1-1; 8 bases align to TRBD1. Germline V gene sequence: CDR1 MGHDK, CDR2 SYGVNS. V shed 3 bases, J shed 3 bases, and the junction held 6 bases outside the gene matches. This CDR3 spans 15 amino acids. CDR3 amino acids: CASSDAQQGDTEAFF. DNA for the CDR3: TGTGCCAGCAGTGACGCTCAACAGGGGGACACTGAAGCTTTCTTT.

J is TRBJ2-1 and V is TRBV25-1, with 7 positions matching TRBD2. With 1 base clipped from V and 3 bases from J, the junction kept 6 bases outside the gene matches. The CDR3 is 16 residues long. The germline V gene encodes CDR1 MGHDK and CDR2 SYGVNS. CDR3 sequence reads: CASSESSSGDYNEQFF. The CDR3 nucleotides read TGTGCCAGCAGTGAATCTTCCAGCGGGGACTACAATGAGCAGTTCTTC.

This chain uses TRBV7-3 with TRBJ2-2; no clear D gene. This CDR3 region has 13 residues. V shed 1 base and J shed 6 bases, with 6 bases lying between them. Germline CDR1 and CDR2: SGHTA and FQGTGA. The CDR3, as DNA: TGTGCCAGCAGCTTAAACTCGGCCGGGGAGCTGTTTTTT. It translates to CASSLNSAGELFF.

The V gene is TRBV30, the J gene TRBJ1-1; the D is unclear. CDR1 is GTSNPN and CDR2 is SVGIG in the germline V gene (reference sequence). CDR3 length: 13 residues. Trimming shortened V by 3 bases and J by 6 bases, and 14 bases separated the two germline ends. The CDR3 nucleotides are TGTGCCTGGAGCCGTGGCCCCGGGGCTGAAGCTTTCTTT. It is translated as CAWSRGPGAEAFF.

The V call is TRBV28, the J call TRBJ2-1; 10 bases agree with TRBD2. J gave up 11 bases and V 5 bases, and 9 bases lay outside the gene matches. The CDR3 length is 14 residues. Germline V lookup: CDR1 MDHEN, CDR2 SYDVKM. The DNA of the CDR3 is TGTGCCAGCAGTCGGACTAGCGGCCGATCTAAGCAGTTCTTC. Translation gives CASSRTSGRSKQFF.

This clone was counted only a few times. The chain employs TRBV6-1 and TRBJ1-1, with a possible D match to TRBD1 (5 bases). V lost 4 bases and J 1 base, leaving 16 bases between the germline ends. The germline V gene encodes CDR1 MNHNS and CDR2 SASEGT. This CDR3 contains 16 residues. In DNA form, the CDR3 reads TGTGCCAGCAGTGCCCGGCGGGGACGGGCGAACACTGAAGCTTTCTTT. Amino acid sequence: CASSARRGRANTEAFF.